The clone carrying this T cell receptor (beta chain) has more than one count but fewer than ten. Its antigen is undetermined. Following extraction, RNA underwent reverse transcription to cDNA, which served as the sequencing template. Profiling relied on immunoSEQ multiplex PCR, and the TCRdb table lists in-frame clones only, not all of them. The data hold fewer than 150,000 clones, with 50% to 75% observed a single time. Treatment denoted: oral pan-JAK inhibitor, 5-10 mg twice daily. Sampling of alopecia areata patients yielded lesional scalp punch biopsies as well as peripheral blood. This entry belongs to a study of CD8+ T cells in alopecia areata. Findings of the study overall: Tofacitinib significantly lowered scalp clonality and expanded CD8+ clones among the top 100.

The sequence came from a human donor with alopecia areata. Sequenced material: CD8+ T cells sorted from blood, taken at week 4, from a patient treated with tofacitinib.

The CDR3 DNA follows: TGTGCCTGGAGTGAGGTCCAGGGGAACTATGGCTACACCTTC. Amino acid sequence: CAWSEVQGNYGYTF. The gene calls are TRBV30 and TRBJ1-2; possible D gene TRBD1, 6 bases. Germline CDR1 GTSNPN, CDR2 SVGIG (reference sequence). CDR3 length: 14 amino acids. V shed 1 base and J shed 2 bases, with 11 bases lying between them.